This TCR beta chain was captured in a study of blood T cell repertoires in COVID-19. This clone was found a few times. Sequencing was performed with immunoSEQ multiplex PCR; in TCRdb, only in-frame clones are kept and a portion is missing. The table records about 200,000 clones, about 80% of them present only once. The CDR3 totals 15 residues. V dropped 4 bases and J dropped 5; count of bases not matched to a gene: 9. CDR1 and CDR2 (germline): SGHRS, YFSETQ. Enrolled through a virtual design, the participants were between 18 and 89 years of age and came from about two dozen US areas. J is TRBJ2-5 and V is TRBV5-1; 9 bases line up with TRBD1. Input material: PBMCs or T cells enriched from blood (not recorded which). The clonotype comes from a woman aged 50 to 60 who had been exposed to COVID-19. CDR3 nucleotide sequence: TGCGCCAGCAGCGCGGTAAACAGGGGGCAGGAGACCCAGTACTTC. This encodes CASSAVNRGQETQYF.